This T cell receptor beta chain was documented in a study of technical replicates of blood from a few donors. Here immunoSEQ multiplex PCR was the method, and the copy in TCRdb shows in-frame clones only, minus some. The sample carries tens of thousands of clones, about 93% recorded once. Germline V lookup: CDR1 MNHEY, CDR2 SMNVEV (reference sequence). There are 16 residues in the CDR3. V lost 4 bases, J lost 0 bases, and 12 bases lay in between. Sequencing input: T cells isolated from PBMCs. The TCR was taken from a human donor in good health. V is TRBV27 and J is TRBJ2-2; D may be TRBD1 (6 bases). CDR3 sequence (DNA): TGTGCCAGCAGTTCGTGGGACATCACGAACACCGGGGAGCTGTTTTTT. Its protein is CASSSWDITNTGELFF.